This record looks at one T cell receptor (beta chain) sequence and its context. What it binds is not known. The entry originates in a study of a mutant IDH1 vaccine in newly diagnosed glioma. Study-wide context: The sex distribution of treated patients was about 62% male and about 40% female, with a mean age of 40.4 years. Most patients had received both radiotherapy and temozolomide, the prior options being radiotherapy, temozolomide, or both.

The time point here: week 11, during vaccination. What each vaccine dose contained was 300 ug of mutant IDH1 20-mer peptide, accompanied by topical imiquimod. The donors' diagnosis was new WHO grade 3 or 4 astrocytoma that was IDH1-mutant and ATRX-lost. Broader study findings: Changes in the top peripheral T cell clonotypes seemingly had no bearing on pseudoprogression.

Some clones are missing from TCRdb's copy, which holds only in-frame ones; the method was immunoSEQ multiplex PCR. The data contain about 110,000 clones, under 90% of them seen just once; the ten biggest clones take up 0.5% to 0.65%. V was shortened by 4 bases and J by 5 bases, with 14 bases between the two germline ends. The CDR3 sequence is 14 residues long. Germline loops: CDR1 MDHEN, CDR2 SYDVKM. The rearrangement links TRBV28 to TRBJ1-2; perhaps TRBD1 as D (5 bases). The receptor was derived from a woman between 50 and 59 years old with glioma. The sequencing used PBMCs, collected from a glioma patient whose treatment included an IDH1 peptide vaccine. CDR3 residues: CASSSSQGYYGYTF. CDR3 sequence (DNA): TGTGCCAGCAGTTCAAGTCAGGGCTATTATGGCTACACCTTC.